The 7 T cell receptor beta chains reported below all come from one sample, sequenced in a study of monozygotic twins with inflammatory bowel disease. TCRdb re-called the 5' RACE reads and shows each CDR3 protein once, DNA omitted. The ten top clones account for around 2.4%, within a sample of approximately 390,000 distinct CDR3 sequences. The sample consisted of blood. The source of these receptors is a human donor with ulcerative colitis or Crohn's disease, or a healthy co-twin of an affected twin (not recorded which).

This chain links TRBV5-6 with TRBJ2-1; TCRdb indicates TRBD2, and absent DNA this call remains unverified. The V gene's germline CDR1 is SGHDT and CDR2 YYEEEE. This CDR3 spans 16 amino acids. The CDR3 sequence is CASSFSGGPFYNEQFF.

The rearrangement joins TRBV28 to TRBJ2-5; TCRdb returns TRBD1, unconfirmable since there is no DNA. The length of the CDR3 is 16 residues. CDR1 and CDR2 from the germline V gene are MDHEN and SYDVKM. CDR3: CASSLIPGQLQETQYF.

This chain joins TRBV7-2 and TRBJ2-7; TCRdb returns TRBD2, unconfirmable since there is no DNA. Germline V gives CDR1 SGHTA, CDR2 FQGNSA. The CDR3 extends over 15 amino acids. The CDR3 loop is CASSLASGKGYEQYF.

The rearrangement links TRBV14 to TRBJ2-7; with no DNA, the TCRdb D assignment of TRBD1 cannot be verified. Germline CDR1 reads SGHDN; CDR2 reads FVKESK. The CDR3 runs 15 residues. CDR3 region: CASSLLGDRPVQQYF.

The rearrangement joins TRBV5-1 to TRBJ1-1; no DNA is available, so the TRBD1 call from TCRdb remains unchecked. Germline loops: CDR1 SGHRS, CDR2 YFSETQ. The CDR3 length is 17 residues. This CDR3 is CASSLSWAGGEDTEAFF.

The V call is TRBV28, the J call TRBJ2-7; checking the TCRdb D call of TRBD1 is not possible without DNA. Germline CDR1 MDHEN, CDR2 SYDVKM. The CDR3 sequence is 13 residues long. CDR3 amino acids: CASSSSGTGEQYF. Together with reference TRBV28 and TRBJ2-7, the CDR3 gives the full variable domain: DVKVTQSSRYLVKRTGEKVFLECVQDMDHENMFWYRQDPGLGLRLIYFSYDVKMKEKGDIPEGYSVSREKKERFSLILESASTNQTSMYLCASSSSGTGEQYFGPGTRLTVT.

The chain has TRBV20-1 and TRBJ2-1. Germline V lookup: CDR1 DFQATT, CDR2 SNEGSKA (reference sequence). The CDR3 totals 14 residues. This CDR3 reads CSAPQVWPYNEQFF.